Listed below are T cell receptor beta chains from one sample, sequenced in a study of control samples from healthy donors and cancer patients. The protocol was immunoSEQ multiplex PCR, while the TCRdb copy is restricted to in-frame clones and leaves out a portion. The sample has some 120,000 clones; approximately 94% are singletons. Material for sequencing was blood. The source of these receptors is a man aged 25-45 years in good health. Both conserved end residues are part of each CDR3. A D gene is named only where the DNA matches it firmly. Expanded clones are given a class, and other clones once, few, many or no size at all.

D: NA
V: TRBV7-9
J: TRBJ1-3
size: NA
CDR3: CASSLEGTGNTIYF
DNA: TGTGCCAGCAGCCTTGAGGGAACTGGAAACACCATATATTTT

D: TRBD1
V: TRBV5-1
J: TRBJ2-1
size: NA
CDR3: CASRGQGTYNEQFF
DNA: TGCGCCAGCAGAGGACAGGGGACGTACAATGAGCAGTTCTTC

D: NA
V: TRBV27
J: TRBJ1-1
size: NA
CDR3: CASYNVWNTEAFF
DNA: TGTGCCAGCTACAACGTCTGGAACACTGAAGCTTTCTTT

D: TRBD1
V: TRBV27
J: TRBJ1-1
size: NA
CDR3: CASSSPGTGPSTEAFF
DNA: TGTGCCAGCAGTTCCCCCGGGACAGGGCCTTCCACTGAAGCTTTCTTT

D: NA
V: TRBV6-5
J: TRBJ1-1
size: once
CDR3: CASSYSDRYEAFF
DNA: TGTGCCAGCAGTTACTCGGACCGTTATGAAGCTTTCTTT

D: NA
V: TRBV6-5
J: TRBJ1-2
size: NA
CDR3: CASSLVGNYGYTF
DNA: TGTGCCAGCAGTTTAGTGGGCAACTATGGCTACACCTTC

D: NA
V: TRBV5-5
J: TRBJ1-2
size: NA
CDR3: CASSGGPGRVDYGYTF
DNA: TGTGCCAGCAGCGGGGGGCCAGGGCGTGTGGACTATGGCTACACCTTC

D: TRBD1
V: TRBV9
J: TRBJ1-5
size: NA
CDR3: CASSLSGTGNQPQHF
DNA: TGTGCCAGCAGCCTTAGTGGGACAGGGAATCAGCCCCAGCATTTT

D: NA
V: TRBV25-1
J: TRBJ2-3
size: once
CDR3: CASSARGFGTDTQYF
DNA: TGTGCCAGCAGTGCTAGGGGGTTTGGAACAGATACGCAGTATTTT

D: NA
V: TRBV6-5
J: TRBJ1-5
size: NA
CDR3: CASSRAANQPQHF
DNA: TGTGCCAGCAGTCGGGCAGCAAATCAGCCCCAGCATTTT

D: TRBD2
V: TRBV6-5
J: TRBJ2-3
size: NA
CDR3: CASSFQGRGAADTQYF
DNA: TGTGCCAGCAGTTTCCAGGGGCGGGGGGCCGCAGATACGCAGTATTTT

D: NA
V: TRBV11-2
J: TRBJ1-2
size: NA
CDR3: CASSLDRGGYTF
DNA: TGTGCCAGCAGCTTAGACAGGGGTGGCTACACCTTC

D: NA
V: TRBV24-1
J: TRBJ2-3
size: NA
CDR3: CATSDNSGLVADTQYF
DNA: TGTGCCACCAGTGACAACTCGGGGCTTGTCGCAGATACGCAGTATTTT

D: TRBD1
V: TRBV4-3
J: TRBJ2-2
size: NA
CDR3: CASSQVRGPGELFF
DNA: TGCGCCAGCAGCCAAGTCAGGGGGCCCGGGGAGCTGTTTTTT

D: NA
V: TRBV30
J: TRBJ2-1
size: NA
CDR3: CAWSLTGSGRFF
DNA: TGTGCCTGGAGCCTTACGGGTTCAGGGCGGTTCTTC

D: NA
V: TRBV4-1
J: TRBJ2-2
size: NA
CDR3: CASSQVGGAVFTGELFF
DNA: TGCGCCAGCAGCCAAGTAGGGGGGGCTGTATTCACCGGGGAGCTGTTTTTT

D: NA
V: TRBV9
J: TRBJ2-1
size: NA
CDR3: CASSVVGSNEQFF
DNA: TGTGCCAGCAGCGTAGTAGGTTCCAATGAGCAGTTCTTC

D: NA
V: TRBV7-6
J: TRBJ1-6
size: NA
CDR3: CASSPGAYTPPLHF
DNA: TGTGCCAGCAGCCCGGGGGCGTACACGCCACCCCTCCACTTT

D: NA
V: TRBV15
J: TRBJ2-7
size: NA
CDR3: CATSREGPLGDYEQYF
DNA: TGTGCCACCAGCAGAGAGGGGCCCTTAGGTGACTACGAGCAGTACTTC

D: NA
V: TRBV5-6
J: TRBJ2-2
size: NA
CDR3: CASTLRGFAGELFF
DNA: TGTGCCAGCACCCTTAGAGGGTTCGCCGGGGAGCTGTTTTTT

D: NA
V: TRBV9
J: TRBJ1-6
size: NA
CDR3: CASSVGQGGNSPLHF
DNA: TGTGCCAGCAGCGTAGGGCAGGGAGGCAATTCACCCCTCCACTTT

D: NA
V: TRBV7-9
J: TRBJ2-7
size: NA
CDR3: CASSWTPSYEQYF
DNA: TGTGCCAGCAGCTGGACCCCGTCCTACGAGCAGTACTTC

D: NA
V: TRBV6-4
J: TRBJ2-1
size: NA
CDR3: CASSAAGEGNEQFF
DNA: TGTGCCAGCAGTGCGGCAGGGGAAGGTAATGAGCAGTTCTTC

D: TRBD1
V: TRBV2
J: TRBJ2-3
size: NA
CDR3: CASILSQGPDTQYF
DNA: TGTGCCAGCATTTTATCACAGGGGCCAGATACGCAGTATTTT

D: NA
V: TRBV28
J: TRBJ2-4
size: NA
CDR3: CASSLTQGTKNIQYF
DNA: TGTGCCAGCAGTTTAACCCAGGGGACCAAAAACATTCAGTACTTC

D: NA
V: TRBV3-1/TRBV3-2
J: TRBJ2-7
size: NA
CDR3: CASSLSSYEQYF
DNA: TGTGCCAGCAGCCTCTCAAGCTACGAGCAGTACTTC

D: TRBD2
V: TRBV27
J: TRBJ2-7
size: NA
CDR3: CASSLSAGGTYEQYF
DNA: TGTGCCAGCAGTTTATCAGCGGGGGGCACCTACGAGCAGTACTTC

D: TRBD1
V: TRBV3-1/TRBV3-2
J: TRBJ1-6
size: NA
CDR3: CASSQYRTGYNSPLHF
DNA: TGTGCCAGCAGCCAATATAGGACAGGGTATAATTCACCCCTCCACTTT

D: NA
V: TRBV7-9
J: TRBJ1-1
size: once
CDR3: CASSQMNTEAFF
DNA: TGTGCCAGCAGCCAGATGAACACTGAAGCTTTCTTT

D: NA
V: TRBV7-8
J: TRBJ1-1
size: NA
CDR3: CASSASGMNTEAFF
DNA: TGTGCCAGCAGCGCCTCGGGGATGAACACTGAAGCTTTCTTT

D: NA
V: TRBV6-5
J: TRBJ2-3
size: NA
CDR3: CASSPFPGIPDTQYF
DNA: TGTGCCAGCAGTCCCTTTCCCGGGATTCCAGATACGCAGTATTTT

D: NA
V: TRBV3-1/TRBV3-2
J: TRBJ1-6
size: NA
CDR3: CASSQAWSPLHF
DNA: TGTGCCAGCAGCCAAGCATGGTCACCCCTCCACTTT

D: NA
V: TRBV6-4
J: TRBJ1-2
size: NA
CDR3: CASSDSSGGSYGYTF
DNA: TGTGCCAGCAGTGATTCTTCAGGTGGGAGCTATGGCTACACCTTC

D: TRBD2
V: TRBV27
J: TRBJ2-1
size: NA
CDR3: CASRVGGFAGGPNNEQFF
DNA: TGTGCCAGCAGAGTAGGGGGGTTTGCGGGGGGGCCAAACAATGAGCAGTTCTTC

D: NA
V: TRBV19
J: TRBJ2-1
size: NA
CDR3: CASSIHYNEQFF
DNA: TGTGCCAGTAGTATCCACTACAATGAGCAGTTCTTC

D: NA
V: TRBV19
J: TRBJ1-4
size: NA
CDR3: CASSKDIEKLFF
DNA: TGTGCCAGTAGTAAGGACATCGAAAAACTGTTTTTT

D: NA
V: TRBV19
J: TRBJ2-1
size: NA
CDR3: CASSITDRTILYNEQFF
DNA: TGTGCCAGTAGTATAACAGACAGGACTATCCTCTACAATGAGCAGTTCTTC